A single sample gave rise to the 14 T cell receptor beta chains below, sequenced in a study of Graves' ophthalmopathy and Graves' hyperthyroidism. Amplified TCR beta CDR3 regions were obtained using RNA transcripts as template. HTBI primers were employed in first-round RT-PCR, then a second-round multiplex PCR followed. Each CDR3 protein is one row after TCRdb ran MiXCR on the multiplex PCR reads. The sample includes approximately 1.2 million distinct CDR3 sequences, 35% to 40% of them seen just once. The sample taken for sequencing was peripheral blood or thyroid tissue (not recorded which). These receptors came from an adult man with Graves' hyperthyroidism.

V and J are TRBV14 and TRBJ2-5; D unresolved. The germline V gene has CDR1 SGHDN and CDR2 FVKESK. The CDR3 is 10 amino acids. V gave up 4 bases and J gave up 7 bases, with 4 bases separating them. The CDR3 loop reads CASSRLTQYF. CDR3 nucleotide sequence: TGTGCCAGCAGCCGGCTGACCCAGTACTTC.

This clonotype has ten or more counts. The rearrangement links TRBV7-8 to TRBJ1-2, with D unclear. There are 12 residues in the CDR3. The germline V gene encodes CDR1 SGHVS and CDR2 FQNEAQ. Trimming stripped 10 bases from V and 5 bases from J, with 14 bases between. The CDR3 is CATSEMAYGYTF. For the CDR3, the DNA is TGTGCCACTTCAGAGATGGCTTATGGCTACACCTTC.

This clonotype has a count of ten or more. V and J are TRBV19 and TRBJ1-5; possible D gene TRBD1, 6 bases. The CDR3 covers 15 residues. The germline gives CDR1 LNHDA, CDR2 SQIVND (reference sequence). V was cut by 6 bases and J by 0 bases, with 12 bases left in between. The CDR3 here is CASSRRQDSNQPQHF. In DNA, the CDR3 is TGTGCCAGTAGCCGTAGACAGGATAGCAATCAGCCCCAGCATTTT.

V and J are TRBV7-2 and TRBJ2-7; 9 nucleotides align to TRBD2. The CDR3 has 14 amino acids. The germline CDR1 and CDR2 sequences are SGHTA and FQGNSA. V lost 1 base to trimming and J lost 6 bases; unmatched junction nucleotides: 4. Here the CDR3 DNA reads TGTGCCAGCAGCTTAGTCGGGACTAGCAGCGAGCAGTACTTC. This translates into CASSLVGTSSEQYF.

This clonotype has at least ten counts. The chain recombines TRBV12-3 or TRBV12-4 with TRBJ2-5; TRBD2 matches at 9 bases. CDR3 size: 16 residues. J was trimmed by 5 bases and V by 5 bases; bases with no gene match: 12. CDR3 loop: CASSGGASGIGETQYF. Written as DNA, the CDR3 is TGTGCCAGCAGTGGGGGGGCTAGCGGGATCGGTGAGACCCAGTACTTC.

CDR3 nucleotide sequence: TGTGCCACCAGCTTTCGGACGGTAGCCTACGAGCAGTACTTC. It is translated as CATSFRTVAYEQYF. V gene TRBV24-1 combines with J gene TRBJ2-7; unclear D gene. CDR3 length equals 14 residues. The V end was cut by 7 bases, the J end by 2 bases, with 14 bases between. Germline CDR1 and CDR2: KGHDR and SFDVKD.

This chain uses TRBV29-1 with TRBJ1-1, with D possibly TRBD1 on 5 matching bases. The CDR3 has 13 residues. Germline values: CDR1 SQVTM, CDR2 ANQGSEA. Deletions cut 8 bases from V and 7 bases from J, with 20 bases between. In DNA form, the CDR3 reads TGCAGCTTGGTTATGGGGCCCGATTTTGAAGCTTTCTTT. Its protein product is CSLVMGPDFEAFF.

Ten or more counts support this clonotype. The gene calls are TRBV11-2 and TRBJ2-7; 13 nucleotides agree with TRBD2. V lost 8 bases to trimming and J lost 4 bases; unmatched junction nucleotides: 5. The CDR3 is 14 amino acids. CDR1 and CDR2 from the germline V gene are SGHAT and FQNNGV. CDR3 residues: CASQRTSGGYEQYF. CDR3 DNA sequence: TGTGCCAGCCAGAGGACTAGCGGGGGATACGAGCAGTACTTC.

Comments on this clonotype: Since a much larger clone is just one base distant, this may be a read error. This sequence joins TRBV10-3 and TRBJ2-7; D call uncertain. The germline gives CDR1 ENHRY, CDR2 SYGVKD. The CDR3 loop spans 11 amino acids. The chain's CDR3 is CATSESWEQYF. The CDR3 DNA sequence: TGTGCCACCAGTGAGTCTTGGGAGCAGTACTTC.

This clonotype was recorded at least ten times. The V and J genes are TRBV4-3 and TRBJ1-1; D gene unclear. This CDR3 contains 13 residues. Trimming pared 6 bases from V and 1 base from J, leaving 9 bases between. Per the germline V gene, CDR1 is LGHNA and CDR2 is YSLEER. The DNA for the CDR3 is TGCGCCAGCAGACTGACCGAGAACACTGAAGCTTTCTTT. It translates to CASRLTENTEAFF.

The chain links TRBV9 to TRBJ2-5; D might be TRBD1 (7 bases). This CDR3 contains 17 residues. V gave up 0 bases and J gave up 5 bases, with 20 bases separating them. Per the germline V gene, CDR1 is SGDLS and CDR2 is YYNGEE. This CDR3 reads CASSVEGWRGRPETQYF. DNA of the CDR3: TGTGCCAGCAGCGTAGAGGGGTGGAGGGGGCGCCCGGAGACCCAGTACTTC.

This chain joins TRBV4-1 and TRBJ1-4; no clear D gene. Germline V gives CDR1 MGHRA, CDR2 YSYEKL. The CDR3 totals 14 residues. The germline V and J ends were trimmed by 9 bases and 5 bases, with 16 bases remaining between them. DNA of the CDR3: TGCGCCAGTTCCGCGACGGCCGACAATGAAAAACTGTTTTTT. Amino acid sequence: CASSATADNEKLFF.

This rearrangement joins TRBV20-1 to TRBJ2-7; 7 bases fit TRBD2. The junction had 9 bases not matched to a gene; V was cut back by 2 bases and J by 2 bases. The CDR3 has 15 residues. Germline loops: CDR1 DFQATT, CDR2 SNEGSKA (reference sequence). The CDR3 DNA reads as TGCAGTGCTAGAACAGCCGGGACTACGACCTACGAGCAGTACTTC. Protein sequence: CSARTAGTTTYEQYF.

The table lists this clonotype with many counts. The chain uses TRBV7-9 and TRBJ1-1; TRBD1 might be the D (5 bases). Trimming took off 5 bases at V and 3 bases at J, with 10 bases between the two ends. Germline CDR1 and CDR2: SEHNR and FQNEAQ (reference sequence). This CDR3 comprises 13 residues. The CDR3 is CASSPGWDTEAFF. The CDR3, as DNA: TGTGCCAGCAGCCCAGGGTGGGACACTGAAGCTTTCTTT.